Listed here are 9 T cell receptor beta chains from one sample, sequenced in a study of T cell responses to AZD1222 COVID-19 vaccine (dated by TCRdb to the early 2020s). Library preparation was by the immunoSEQ multiplex PCR assay. Entries here come from immuneACCESS through TCRdb and include only in-frame sequences with V and J called. Some clones fail to appear in such tables; in the studies checked, an unresolved V gene covers under half of the shortfall, and the cause of the remainder is unknown. The sample contains about 150,000 clones, about 88% of them found a single time. Clones ranked in the top ten supply approximately 17% of the sample. The label giving this sample's time point can be read as: baseline before first vaccination. The sequencing here drew on peripheral blood, taken on day 0 of AZD1222 vaccination. These receptors were taken from an adult in good health.

This sequence joins TRBV6-5 and TRBJ1-1, with D possibly matching TRBD1 (5 bases). The germline gives CDR1 MNHEY, CDR2 SVGAGI. There are 13 residues in the CDR3. Trimming shortened V by 2 bases and J by 4 bases, and 8 bases separated the two germline ends. The DNA of the CDR3 is TGTGCCAGCAGTTACGACAGCCCCACTGAAGCTTTCTTT. Protein product: CASSYDSPTEAFF.

The chain employs TRBV6-2 or TRBV6-3 and TRBJ2-5; no clear D gene. The V gene lost 6 bases and the J gene lost 1 base, with 12 bases spanning the gap. Germline CDR1 reads MNHEY; CDR2 reads SVGEGT. CDR3 length equals 14 residues. CDR3 coding DNA: TGTGCCAGCAGCCACCCCAGCATCCAAGAGACCCAGTACTTC. Protein product: CASSHPSIQETQYF.

V gene TRBV27 combines with J gene TRBJ1-2; the D gene is possibly TRBD1 (6 bases). The CDR3 runs 14 residues. Between the trimmed V and J ends, which lost 8 bases and 6 bases, there was a span of 19 bases. Germline-derived CDR1 and CDR2 are MNHEY and SMNVEV (reference sequence). The CDR3 bases are TGTGCCAGCGCCCGGGGGGGCAGGGTTCATGGCTACACCTTC. Its protein product is CASARGGRVHGYTF.

This rearrangement joins TRBV27 to TRBJ2-1; 9 bases align to TRBD1. V was clipped by 4 bases and J by 8 bases; unmatched bases: 12. The CDR3 loop spans 16 amino acids. The germline V gene has CDR1 MNHEY and CDR2 SMNVEV (reference sequence). The CDR3 region has the DNA TGTGCCAGCAGTTCCGGAATGAGAAACAGGGGGCATGAGCAGTTCTTC. Amino acid sequence: CASSSGMRNRGHEQFF.

Concerning this clone itself: The sample has other DNA sequences that encode this CDR3 too. The chain links TRBV9 to TRBJ2-2; no firm D call. CDR1 SGDLS and CDR2 YYNGEE come from the germline V gene. Trimming removed 0 bases at V and 6 bases at J, with 6 bases between. There are 13 residues in the CDR3. For the CDR3, the DNA is TGTGCCAGCAGCGTAGAGGTGGCCGGGGAGCTGTTTTTT. Amino acids: CASSVEVAGELFF. Variable domain in full (rest from reference TRBV9 and TRBJ2-2): DSGVTQTPKHLITATGQRVTLRCSPRSGDLSVYWYQQSLDQGLQFLIQYYNGEERAKGNILERFSAQQFPDLHSELNLSSLELGDSALYFCASSVEVAGELFFGEGSRLTVL.

The chain uses TRBV7-8 and TRBJ1-6, with D perhaps matching TRBD1 (5 bases). Germline lookup yields CDR1 SGHVS and CDR2 FQNEAQ. The ends were cut back, 7 bases at V and 4 bases at J, with 14 bases in the middle. The CDR3 consists of 15 residues. CDR3 loop: CASKEGPGYNSPLHF. As DNA, the CDR3 is TGTGCCAGCAAGGAGGGGCCGGGGTATAATTCACCCCTCCACTTT.

This clone was detected only once. The V call is TRBV20-1, the J call TRBJ1-1; a weak D match, TRBD1 (6 bases). Germline values: CDR1 DFQATT, CDR2 SNEGSKA (reference sequence). The CDR3 consists of 11 residues. Deletions cut 3 bases from V and 5 bases from J, with 7 bases between. The CDR3 spells CSASRGTEAFF. In DNA, the CDR3 is TGCAGTGCTAGTAGGGGGACTGAAGCTTTCTTT.

The gene calls are TRBV18 and TRBJ1-2; D uncertain. The germline V gene encodes CDR1 KGHSH and CDR2 LQKENI. V lost 0 bases, J lost 3 bases, and 5 bases lay in between. The CDR3 is made up of 13 amino acids. CDR3 sequence reads: CASSPPGYYGYTF. The CDR3 nucleotides are TGTGCCAGCTCACCACCAGGGTACTATGGCTACACCTTC.

The chain is built from TRBV27 and TRBJ2-5; 12 nucleotides align to TRBD2. Germline lookup yields CDR1 MNHEY and CDR2 SMNVEV (reference sequence). This CDR3 is 19 amino acids long. V lost 5 bases to trimming and J lost 4 bases; unmatched junction nucleotides: 17. The CDR3 protein is CASSLLNPLAGGPRETQYF. In DNA form, the CDR3 reads TGTGCCAGCAGTCTCCTGAACCCTCTAGCGGGAGGGCCTCGAGAGACCCAGTACTTC.